These 19 T cell receptor beta chains were all obtained from the same sample, sequenced in a study of cytomegalovirus exposure and HLA in healthy donors. Data came from immunoSEQ multiplex PCR; TCRdb stores just in-frame clones and leaves some out. The table includes about 110,000 clones, almost 90% detected once. The specimen sequenced was PBMCs. Receptors originate from a woman aged 18-35 years in good health and CMV-seronegative.

The chain recombines TRBV30 with TRBJ1-3; D unclear. The V end lost 5 bases, the J end lost 0 bases, and 11 bases lay between the germline ends. There are 14 residues in the CDR3. Germline CDR1 reads GTSNPN; CDR2 reads SVGIG (reference sequence). The CDR3 reads CAWHTGNSGNTIYF. DNA for the CDR3: TGTGCCTGGCACACGGGGAACTCTGGAAACACCATATATTTT.

The V and J genes are TRBV30 and TRBJ1-2; 9 bases align to TRBD1. The CDR3 covers 14 residues. The V gene end was trimmed by 6 bases and the J gene end by 6 bases; junction bases not matched to a gene: 11. Germline-derived CDR1 and CDR2 are GTSNPN and SVGIG (reference sequence). CDR3 sequence (DNA): TGTGCCTGCTCTAGGGGACAGGGCATTAATGGCTACACCTTC. This encodes CACSRGQGINGYTF.

The V call is TRBV10-3, the J call TRBJ2-1; 8 positions agree with TRBD1. V shed 8 bases and J 0 bases; nucleotides not matched to a gene: 6. Germline assignment: CDR1 ENHRY and CDR2 SYGVKD. This CDR3 spans 15 amino acids. The CDR3 nucleotides are TGTGCCATCTCGGCAGGGGGCGGCTCCTACAATGAGCAGTTCTTC. Its protein is CAISAGGGSYNEQFF.

CDR3 DNA: TGTGCCAGTAGTCCGGACAGGGCTGGAAACACCATATATTTT. Protein sequence: CASSPDRAGNTIYF. The chain links TRBV19 to TRBJ1-3; 8 bases fit TRBD1. With 5 bases clipped from V and 2 bases from J, the junction kept 2 bases outside the gene matches. The CDR3 covers 14 residues. The germline V gene has CDR1 LNHDA and CDR2 SQIVND (reference sequence). Full variable domain (outside the CDR3, taken from reference TRBV19 and TRBJ1-3): DGGITQSPKYLFRKEGQNVTLSCEQNLNHDAMYWYRQDPGQGLRLIYYSQIVNDFQKGDIAEGYSVSREKKESFPLTVTSAQKNPTAFYLCASSPDRAGNTIYFGEGSWLTVV.

The chain employs TRBV13 and TRBJ2-3; 9 bases fit TRBD2. The length of the CDR3 is 16 residues. Trimming removed 8 bases from V and 6 bases from J; junction bases left unmatched: 15. Germline CDR1 and CDR2: PRHDT and FYEKMQ (reference sequence). The chain's CDR3 is CASALARAGGLDTQYF. The CDR3 DNA reads as TGTGCCAGCGCGCTGGCTCGGGCGGGGGGGCTCGATACGCAGTATTTT.

The chain employs TRBV6-5 and TRBJ2-5; 10 nucleotides align to TRBD2. CDR1 MNHEY and CDR2 SVGAGI come from the germline V gene. The V gene end was trimmed by 2 bases and the J gene end by 5 bases; junction bases not matched to a gene: 5. The CDR3 consists of 15 residues. The CDR3 bases are TGTGCCAGCAGTTACACTAGCGGGGAGGGGGAGACCCAGTACTTC. It yields the protein CASSYTSGEGETQYF.

This clone has a handful of counts. The CDR3, as DNA: TGTGCCAGCAGCCAGACAGGGAGCAATGAGCAGTTCTTC. Its protein is CASSQTGSNEQFF. The chain couples TRBV11-3 to TRBJ2-1; 7 bases map to TRBD1. Trimming removed 5 bases from V and 6 bases from J; junction bases left unmatched: 4. This CDR3 is built from 13 residues. Looked up from germline, CDR1 is SGHNT and CDR2 is YENEEA.

This clone appeared once. CDR3 sequence: CSVPRQGSSNTEAFF. The CDR3 DNA is TGCAGCGTCCCCCGACAGGGTTCGTCGAACACTGAAGCTTTCTTT. The chain combines TRBV29-1 with TRBJ1-1, with 7 bases lining up with TRBD1. J gave up 1 base and V 6 bases, and 11 bases lay outside the gene matches. Germline lookup yields CDR1 SQVTM and CDR2 ANQGSEA. The CDR3 length is 15 residues.

V and J are TRBV5-1 and TRBJ2-3, with 7 bases matching TRBD2. There are 16 residues in the CDR3. Germline V gene sequence: CDR1 SGHRS, CDR2 YFSETQ. Unmatched junction bases numbered 6, after V lost 0 bases and J lost 2 bases. CDR3 sequence (DNA): TGCGCCAGCAGCTTGGGCGGGAGCTTCGACACAGATACGCAGTATTTT. Protein sequence: CASSLGGSFDTDTQYF.

This chain connects TRBV13 to TRBJ2-7; weak D call: TRBD1 (6 bases). This CDR3 has 13 residues. V lost 5 bases to trimming and J lost 2 bases, with 10 bases between them. The germline V gene encodes CDR1 PRHDT and CDR2 FYEKMQ (reference sequence). The CDR3 reads CASSPGTTYEQYF. Written as DNA, the CDR3 is TGTGCCAGCAGCCCTGGGACAACCTACGAGCAGTACTTC.

The V gene is TRBV11-1, the J gene TRBJ2-1, with 8 bases identical to TRBD2. Germline V CDR1 and CDR2: SGHAT, FQDESV (reference sequence). V was pared by 1 base and J by 5 bases, with 10 bases of the junction left unmatched. This CDR3 spans 17 amino acids. The CDR3 region has the DNA TGTGCCAGCAGCTTAGAATTTAGCGGGATAGTTAACAATGAGCAGTTCTTC. This sequence encodes CASSLEFSGIVNNEQFF.

The rearrangement uses TRBV2 and TRBJ2-5; possible D gene TRBD1, 6 bases. Trimming left V 7 bases short and J 7 bases short, with 16 bases between. From germline, CDR1 is SNHLY and CDR2 FYNNEI. There are 13 residues in the CDR3. As DNA, the CDR3 is TGTGCCAGCACCGGCCACAGGGATGTGACCCAGTACTTC. Its protein is CASTGHRDVTQYF.

The chain is built from TRBV7-2 and TRBJ2-5; 8 bases agree with TRBD2. CDR3 length: 16 residues. The germline gives CDR1 SGHTA, CDR2 FQGNSA. After removal of 0 bases from V and 7 bases from J, the junction contained 10 bases not matched to a gene. CDR3 region: CASSLASGGGRGTQYF. DNA of the CDR3: TGTGCCAGCAGCTTAGCGTCGGGGGGGGGAAGGGGGACCCAGTACTTC.

The chain combines TRBV10-3 with TRBJ1-2; D is unclear. Trimming removed 3 bases at V and 4 bases at J, with 12 bases between. The CDR3 loop spans 14 amino acids. CDR1 and CDR2 from the germline V gene are ENHRY and SYGVKD. CDR3 DNA: TGTGCCATCAGTGATACGGCGGAAACCTATGGCTACACCTTC. As protein: CAISDTAETYGYTF.

The rearrangement uses TRBV10-1 and TRBJ2-7; TRBD2 agrees at 9 bases. V shed 6 bases and J 2 bases; nucleotides not matched to a gene: 8. Germline V gene lookup returns CDR1 WNHNN and CDR2 SYGVQD (reference sequence). The CDR3 runs 15 residues. DNA for the CDR3: TGCGCCAGCAGAGCTACCGGGACTAGCACCTACGAGCAGTACTTC. Translating gives CASRATGTSTYEQYF.

The chain employs TRBV5-1 and TRBJ1-1, with 11 bases identical to TRBD1. CDR1 and CDR2 (germline): SGHRS, YFSETQ. The CDR3 contains 15 residues. After removal of 3 bases from V and 5 bases from J, the junction contained 6 bases not matched to a gene. The CDR3 is CASSSGTGGGTEAFF. CDR3 coding DNA: TGCGCCAGCAGCTCCGGGACAGGGGGGGGGACTGAAGCTTTCTTT.

This clone was found a few times. The CDR3 region has the DNA TGTGCCAGCAGCCTGGACAGGGCCGTTGAGCAGTTCTTC. Protein product: CASSLDRAVEQFF. V gene TRBV11-2 combines with J gene TRBJ2-1, with 8 bases fitting TRBD1. V shed 5 bases and J 9 bases; nucleotides not matched to a gene: 6. CDR1 SGHAT and CDR2 FQNNGV come from the germline V gene. The CDR3 has 13 amino acids.

J is TRBJ2-7 and V is TRBV28; TRBD2 matches at 7 bases. The V segment lost 6 bases and the J segment 5 bases; nucleotides outside the gene matches: 4. Germline CDR1 and CDR2: MDHEN and SYDVKM. This CDR3 contains 12 residues. The CDR3 nucleotides read TGTGCCAGCAGGCGCGGGAGCAACGAGCAGTACTTC. It encodes CASRRGSNEQYF. Full variable domain (outside the CDR3, taken from reference TRBV28 and TRBJ2-7): DVKVTQSSRYLVKRTGEKVFLECVQDMDHENMFWYRQDPGLGLRLIYFSYDVKMKEKGDIPEGYSVSREKKERFSLILESASTNQTSMYLCASRRGSNEQYFGPGTRLTVT.

V and J are TRBV28 and TRBJ1-2, with D tentatively TRBD1 (5 bases). The germline V and J ends were trimmed by 3 bases and 6 bases, with 14 bases remaining between them. Looked up from germline, CDR1 is MDHEN and CDR2 is SYDVKM. The CDR3 is 14 residues long. CDR3 DNA sequence: TGTGCCAGCAGTTTGGGGCAGGGAACGGATGGCTACACCTTC. This sequence encodes CASSLGQGTDGYTF.